Following are 23 T cell receptor beta chains from one sample sequenced in a study of blood T cell repertoires in COVID-19. Generated by immunoSEQ multiplex PCR, the TCRdb table keeps only in-frame clones and is missing some. The sample contains roughly 250,000 clones, around 90% of which appear only once. What was sequenced was PBMCs or T cells enriched from blood (not recorded which). The receptors stem from a human donor in a cohort exposed to, infected with or recovered from COVID-19 (not recorded which). The donor label of this sample is uncertain.

The chain has TRBV10-3 and TRBJ1-5; 7 nucleotides match TRBD1. CDR1 and CDR2 (germline): ENHRY, SYGVKD. The J segment lost 6 bases and the V segment lost 4 bases, leaving 3 bases of the junction unmatched. The CDR3 runs to 13 residues. Here the CDR3 DNA reads TGTGCCATCAGTGTACAGGGGAGTCAGCCCCAGCATTTT. Amino acid sequence: CAISVQGSQPQHF.

Here the CDR3 DNA reads TGTGCCAGTAGTTCTTCCACAGGGGCAGTGGGCTATGGCTACACCTTC. This codes for CASSSSTGAVGYGYTF. The chain recombines TRBV19 with TRBJ1-2; TRBD1 aligns across 7 bases. V trimming: 5 bases; J trimming: 4 bases; junction bases outside the gene matches: 13. Germline-derived CDR1 and CDR2 are LNHDA and SQIVND (reference sequence). The CDR3 has 16 residues. Full variable domain (missing parts from reference TRBV19 and TRBJ1-2): DGGITQSPKYLFRKEGQNVTLSCEQNLNHDAMYWYRQDPGQGLRLIYYSQIVNDFQKGDIAEGYSVSREKKESFPLTVTSAQKNPTAFYLCASSSSTGAVGYGYTFGSGTRLTVV.

The genes are TRBV24-1 and TRBJ1-5; D possibly corresponds to TRBD1 (6 bases). The length of the CDR3 is 13 residues. Looked up from germline, CDR1 is KGHDR and CDR2 is SFDVKD. The V end was cut by 7 bases, the J end by 5 bases, with 11 bases between. In DNA form, the CDR3 reads TGTGCCACCAGGCAGGGGCCGGATCAGCCCCAGCATTTT. This gives the protein CATRQGPDQPQHF.

The chain uses TRBV27 and TRBJ2-3, with 7 bases fitting TRBD2. Germline loops: CDR1 MNHEY, CDR2 SMNVEV (reference sequence). After removal of 2 bases from V and 4 bases from J, the junction contained 12 bases not matched to a gene. The CDR3 has 17 amino acids. CDR3 loop: CASSLGGTTPSADTQYF. Written as DNA, the CDR3 is TGTGCCAGCAGTTTAGGGGGGACTACTCCTTCGGCAGATACGCAGTATTTT.

The count of this clone is one. The chain recombines TRBV5-4 with TRBJ2-3; D is perhaps TRBD2 (7 bases). Germline CDR1 reads SGHNT; CDR2 reads YYREEE (reference sequence). V was cut by 9 bases and J by 5 bases, with 13 bases left in between. CDR3 length: 12 amino acids. This chain's CDR3 is CATRGGRDTQYF. The CDR3 bases are TGTGCCACAAGGGGGGGCCGAGATACGCAGTATTTT.

CDR3 amino acids: CASSIGLAGGIDEQYF. CDR3 DNA sequence: TGTGCCAGCAGTATAGGGTTGGCGGGAGGCATTGACGAGCAGTACTTC. This chain connects TRBV2 to TRBJ2-7; 8 bases are shared with TRBD2. J lost 5 bases, V lost 5 bases, and 14 bases had no gene match. CDR3 length equals 16 residues. CDR1 SNHLY and CDR2 FYNNEI come from the germline V gene.

This sequence joins TRBV9 and TRBJ2-5, with a tentative D call TRBD2 (8 bases). Trimming cost V 4 bases and J 5 bases, with 18 bases left between them. CDR1 and CDR2 (germline): SGDLS, YYNGEE. The CDR3 is 15 residues long. CDR3 bases: TGTGCCAGCAGCCTAAGGACTAGCAGGGGGGAGACCCAGTACTTC. Its protein product is CASSLRTSRGETQYF.

This chain connects TRBV6-1 to TRBJ1-5; D uncertain. CDR1 and CDR2 (germline): MNHNS, SASEGT. V was shortened by 0 bases and J by 5 bases, with 8 bases between the two germline ends. This CDR3 is built from 14 residues. The CDR3 here is CASSEALTYQPQHF. CDR3 nucleotide sequence: TGTGCCAGCAGTGAAGCCCTAACCTATCAGCCCCAGCATTTT.

The chain is built from TRBV7-2 and TRBJ2-1; 8 bases fit TRBD2. This CDR3 contains 15 residues. Trimming at V came to 2 bases and at J to 2 bases, leaving 2 bases not matched to a gene. Germline loops: CDR1 SGHTA, CDR2 FQGNSA. In DNA form, the CDR3 reads TGTGCCAGCAGCTTATCAGCGGGGGCCTACAATGAGCAGTTCTTC. This encodes CASSLSAGAYNEQFF.

The genes are TRBV7-8 and TRBJ2-7, with a weak D call TRBD1 (6 bases). The CDR3 is 19 residues long. Germline V gene lookup returns CDR1 SGHVS and CDR2 FQNEAQ. The germline V and J ends were trimmed by 5 bases and 0 bases, with 26 bases remaining between them. The CDR3 loop is CASSKTNRARRRFSYEQYF. CDR3 nucleotides: TGTGCCAGCAGCAAAACGAACAGGGCCCGACGGCGCTTCTCCTACGAGCAGTACTTC. Supplemented by reference TRBV7-8 and TRBJ2-7, the full variable domain reads GAGVSQSPRYKVAKRGQDVALRCDPISGHVSLFWYQQALGQGPEFLTYFQNEAQLDKSGLPSDRFFAERPEGSVSTLKIQRTQQEDSAVYLCASSKTNRARRRFSYEQYFGPGTRLTVT.

V and J are TRBV7-9 and TRBJ1-1; TRBD1 might be the D (5 bases). Germline assignment: CDR1 SEHNR and CDR2 FQNEAQ (reference sequence). The V end lost 6 bases, the J end lost 6 bases, and 26 bases lay between the germline ends. The CDR3 is made up of 17 amino acids. The CDR3 DNA reads TGTGCCAGCAGTCCCCGAATCAAGGGGTTAGGAAGGCCTGAAGCTTTCTTT. Protein: CASSPRIKGLGRPEAFF. The variable domain in full, completed from reference TRBV7-9 and TRBJ1-1, reads DTGVSQNPRHKITKRGQNVTFRCDPISEHNRLYWYRQTLGQGPEFLTYFQNEAQLEKSRLLSDRFSAERPKGSFSTLEIQRTEQGDSAMYLCASSPRIKGLGRPEAFFGQGTRLTVV.

The rearrangement uses TRBV5-4 and TRBJ1-2; TRBD1 agrees at 8 bases. The V segment lost 5 bases and the J segment 7 bases; nucleotides outside the gene matches: 7. The CDR3 loop spans 13 amino acids. The germline CDR1 and CDR2 sequences are SGHNT and YYREEE (reference sequence). The DNA of the CDR3 is TGTGCCAGCAGACGACAGGGGTCTGGTGGCTACACCTTC. Amino acid sequence: CASRRQGSGGYTF. The whole variable domain, remainder taken from reference TRBV5-4 and TRBJ1-2, is ETGVTQSPTHLIKTRGQQVTLRCSSQSGHNTVSWYQQALGQGPQFIFQYYREEENGRGNFPPRFSGLQFPNYSSELNVNALELDDSALYLCASRRQGSGGYTFGSGTRLTVV.

A single count supports this clone. The chain has TRBV12-3 or TRBV12-4 and TRBJ2-3, with a weak D call TRBD1 (5 bases). The ends were cut back, 8 bases at V and 2 bases at J, with 11 bases in the middle. The CDR3 consists of 13 residues. This CDR3 reads CASSGRDTDTQYF. The DNA of the CDR3 is TGTGCCAGCTCCGGCAGGGACACAGATACGCAGTATTTT.

This chain uses TRBV3-1 (or the pseudogene TRBV3-2) with TRBJ2-1; D gene ambiguous. V was clipped by 3 bases and J by 0 bases, with 3 bases between them. Germline V gene lookup returns CDR1 LGHDT and CDR2 YNNKEL (reference sequence). CDR3 size: 13 residues. The CDR3 loop is CASSQSSYNEQFF. Here the CDR3 DNA reads TGTGCCAGCAGCCAGAGCTCCTACAATGAGCAGTTCTTC.

The sample holds a few counts of this clone. The chain links TRBV15 to TRBJ2-6; 9 bases align to TRBD1. J was trimmed by 1 base and V by 7 bases; bases with no gene match: 8. This CDR3 has 17 residues. Per the germline V gene, CDR1 is LNHNV and CDR2 is YYDKDF (reference sequence). CDR3 in DNA: TGTGCCACCAAAACAGGGGGCGCTTGGTCTGGGGCCAACGTCCTGACTTTC. This encodes CATKTGGAWSGANVLTF.

The CDR3 DNA reads TGTGCCAGCAGCCCCGGCGGCCGCACAAACAATGAGCAGTTCTTC. Translated, it gives CASSPGGRTNNEQFF. The rearrangement links TRBV5-4 to TRBJ2-1; D is unresolved. Germline values: CDR1 SGHNT, CDR2 YYREEE (reference sequence). Trimming left V 4 bases short and J 5 bases short, with 16 bases between. This CDR3 region has 15 residues. Drawing the rest from reference TRBV5-4 and TRBJ2-1, the complete variable domain is ETGVTQSPTHLIKTRGQQVTLRCSSQSGHNTVSWYQQALGQGPQFIFQYYREEENGRGNFPPRFSGLQFPNYSSELNVNALELDDSALYLCASSPGGRTNNEQFFGPGTRLTVL.

The chain uses TRBV12-3 or TRBV12-4 and TRBJ1-2; no clear D gene. The CDR3 spans 12 residues. V lost 8 bases and J lost 3, with 10 bases in between. The CDR3 loop is CASRGVDYGYTF. For the CDR3, the DNA is TGTGCCAGCCGAGGAGTCGACTATGGCTACACCTTC.

The chain couples TRBV11-1 to TRBJ2-1; 10 positions match TRBD2. The length of the CDR3 is 14 residues. CDR1 SGHAT and CDR2 FQDESV come from the germline V gene (reference sequence). Trimming took 5 bases from V and 9 from J; bases not matched to a gene: 7. In DNA, the CDR3 is TGTGCCAGCAGCCCAAGGACTAGCGGCCTTGAGCAGTTCTTC. This encodes CASSPRTSGLEQFF.

The chain carries TRBV7-8 and TRBJ1-6; no reliable D call. V was trimmed by 1 base and J by 7 bases, leaving 8 bases between them. CDR3 size: 14 residues. Germline V gene data show CDR1 as SGHVS and CDR2 as FQNEAQ. CDR3 DNA: TGTGCCAGCAGCTTAGGACCGCGGAATTCACCCCTCCACTTT. Amino acids: CASSLGPRNSPLHF.

V and J are TRBV7-8 and TRBJ2-3; 11 positions match TRBD2. CDR1 and CDR2 (germline): SGHVS, FQNEAQ. CDR3 length: 17 amino acids. Trimming cost V 4 bases and J 2 bases; bases outside gene matches: 8. CDR3 in amino acids: CASSSRVAGGYTDTQYF. In DNA, the CDR3 is TGTGCCAGCAGCTCCCGGGTAGCGGGGGGGTACACAGATACGCAGTATTTT.

The V and J genes are TRBV5-1 and TRBJ2-7; TRBD1 matches 7 bases. Germline values: CDR1 SGHRS, CDR2 YFSETQ. The CDR3 is 14 amino acids. The J segment lost 3 bases and the V segment lost 0 bases, leaving 3 bases of the junction unmatched. This chain's CDR3 is CASSLGGQNYEQYF. The CDR3 nucleotides read TGCGCCAGCAGCTTGGGGGGACAGAACTACGAGCAGTACTTC. Based on the CDR3 plus reference TRBV5-1 and TRBJ2-7, the full variable domain is KAGVTQTPRYLIKTRGQQVTLSCSPISGHRSVSWYQQTPGQGLQFLFEYFSETQRNKGNFPGRFSGRQFSNSRSEMNVSTLELGDSALYLCASSLGGQNYEQYFGPGTRLTVT.

V usage is TRBV15 and J usage is TRBJ1-2; TRBD1 agrees at 9 bases. With V trimmed by 4 bases and J by 1 base, 4 bases remained unmatched. Germline values: CDR1 LNHNV, CDR2 YYDKDF (reference sequence). This CDR3 has 15 amino acids. The CDR3 nucleotides are TGTGCCACCAGCACGGACAGGGGACTTAACTATGGCTACACCTTC. Protein product: CATSTDRGLNYGYTF.

V gene TRBV5-1 combines with J gene TRBJ2-5; TRBD2 matches 10 bases. The CDR3 length is 15 residues. V shed 4 bases and J 2 bases; nucleotides not matched to a gene: 5. The V gene's germline CDR1 is SGHRS and CDR2 YFSETQ. The CDR3 bases are TGCGCCAGCAGCACGGGGACTAGCGCTCAAGAGACCCAGTACTTC. Translated: CASSTGTSAQETQYF.